This T cell receptor (beta chain) derives from a study of blood T cell repertoires in COVID-19. Study details: There were acute and convalescent COVID-19 samples, and they came from the United States, Italy and Spain. From T cells, B-cell-depleted T cells, or PBMCs came the material, which was cDNA or gDNA.

The J segment lost 9 bases and the V segment lost 6 bases, leaving 4 bases of the junction unmatched. Looked up from germline, CDR1 is MRHNA and CDR2 is SNTAGT. The CDR3 is made up of 13 amino acids. In the original analysis: The assay estimated nucleated cells by amplifying reference gene primers. Repertoires were generated with immunoSEQ multiplex PCR, while TCRdb's copy carries only in-frame clones and drops some. V, J and clone size are those of that table, while D and trimming were read from the DNA. Of 65,000 to 90,000 clones detected, 89% appear once; the ten largest clones hold about 10%. The sample was peripheral blood. The chain employs TRBV6-4 and TRBJ2-1, with 11 bases that match TRBD2. This TCR derives from an elderly man with acute or convalescent COVID-19. CDR3 amino acids: CASRASGGSEQFF. CDR3 coding DNA: TGTGCCAGCAGGGCTAGCGGGGGGTCTGAGCAGTTCTTC.